The 15 T cell receptor beta chains below come from one sample, sequenced in a study of T-cell reconstitution after alpha-beta-depleted transplantation in children. This sample's TCRbeta library carried unique molecular identifier barcodes. TCRdb re-called the PCR reads with MiXCR, one entry per CDR3 protein. This table holds around 450,000 distinct CDR3 sequences, 10% found once. Material: PBMCs, obtained before TCRalphabeta/CD19-depleted stem cell transplant. These receptors were obtained from a child younger than 10 with inherited bone marrow failure, due to receive a stem cell transplant.

This clonotype was recorded many times. The V gene is TRBV20-1, the J gene TRBJ2-2; D is possibly TRBD2 (6 bases). The CDR3 runs to 14 residues. V gave up 3 bases and J gave up 6 bases, with 14 bases separating them. Germline CDR1 reads DFQATT; CDR2 reads SNEGSKA (reference sequence). The CDR3, as DNA: TGCAGTGCTAGGGGTACCGGGACTCCCGGGGAGCTGTTTTTT. Its translation is CSARGTGTPGELFF.

At least ten counts were recorded for this clonotype. The chain recombines TRBV2 with TRBJ1-4; a weak D match, TRBD1 (5 bases). V lost 4 bases to trimming and J lost 5 bases, with 8 bases between them. The germline CDR1 and CDR2 sequences are SNHLY and FYNNEI. CDR3 length: 13 amino acids. CDR3 protein: CASSGAGNEKLFF. Written as DNA, the CDR3 is TGTGCCAGCAGTGGAGCAGGGAATGAAAAACTGTTTTTT.

This clonotype was counted at least ten times. The chain recombines TRBV29-1 with TRBJ2-5; the D is unclear. Deletions cut 3 bases from V and 7 bases from J, with 6 bases between. The CDR3 runs 10 residues. Germline CDR1 is SQVTM and CDR2 is ANQGSEA. CDR3 nucleotides: TGCAGCGTTGACAGCACGACCCAGTACTTC. The encoded protein is CSVDSTTQYF.

J is TRBJ2-2 and V is TRBV5-1; D possibly uses TRBD1 or TRBD2 (6 bases each). The germline V gene encodes CDR1 SGHRS and CDR2 YFSETQ. V lost 4 bases and J 0 bases, leaving 13 bases between the germline ends. CDR3 length: 16 amino acids. CDR3 sequence: CASSPEGGSNTGELFF. DNA for the CDR3: TGCGCCAGCAGCCCGGAGGGGGGCTCGAACACCGGGGAGCTGTTTTTT.

This clonotype was found many times. The chain couples TRBV4-2 to TRBJ1-5, with a weak D call TRBD1 (5 bases). This CDR3 has 14 residues. Trimming stripped 4 bases from V and 6 bases from J, with 13 bases between. Germline V gene sequence: CDR1 LGHNA, CDR2 YNFKEQ. CDR3 in amino acids: CASSLFAGPQPQHF. CDR3 sequence (DNA): TGTGCCAGCAGCCTGTTTGCGGGGCCTCAGCCCCAGCATTTT.

Remarks on this clonotype: A clone one base away is much larger, so this may be a read error. The rearrangement uses TRBV18 and TRBJ2-1, with TRBD2 as a possible D gene (6 bases). Looked up from germline, CDR1 is KGHSH and CDR2 is LQKENI. The V gene lost 1 base and the J gene lost 6 bases, with 19 bases spanning the gap. The CDR3 covers 17 residues. The CDR3 nucleotides are TGTGCCAGCTCACCACAGAACCCAACTCGCGGGGTCAATGAGCAGTTCTTC. This translates into CASSPQNPTRGVNEQFF.

J is TRBJ1-1 and V is TRBV6-1; possibly TRBD1 for D (5 bases). The CDR3 is made up of 16 amino acids. Germline CDR1 MNHNS, CDR2 SASEGT. V was clipped by 6 bases and J by 5 bases, with 22 bases between them. CDR3 nucleotide sequence: TGTGCCAGCAGCCTAAACAGTTTCAGGGAGGGGACTGAAGCTTTCTTT. Protein: CASSLNSFREGTEAFF.

This clonotype was recorded many times. V usage is TRBV28 and J usage is TRBJ1-1; D is unclear. There are 11 residues in the CDR3. Germline-derived CDR1 and CDR2 are MDHEN and SYDVKM. V was shortened by 9 bases and J by 0 bases, with 5 bases between the two germline ends. The CDR3 DNA is TGTGCCAGTCAGTTGAACACTGAAGCTTTCTTT. Its translation: CASQLNTEAFF.

The sample holds a few counts of this clonotype. CDR3 coding DNA: TGTGCCAGCGGAGACCTAGCGGGGGGAACCGGGGAGCTGTTTTTT. Translated, it gives CASGDLAGGTGELFF. The chain is built from TRBV25-1 and TRBJ2-2; 11 bases fit TRBD2. CDR3 length equals 15 residues. From germline, CDR1 is MGHDK and CDR2 SYGVNS. V trimming: 8 bases; J trimming: 5 bases; junction bases outside the gene matches: 7.

This clonotype has ten or more counts. CDR3 DNA: TGCGCCAGCAGCTTGCTAATGACAGGGCGAATCTACGAGCAGTACTTC. Translated: CASSLLMTGRIYEQYF. The chain employs TRBV5-1 and TRBJ2-7; 7 nucleotides agree with TRBD1. The germline CDR1 and CDR2 sequences are SGHRS and YFSETQ. The CDR3 has 16 residues. V lost 1 base, J lost 3 bases, and 10 bases stayed unmatched.

There are a few counts of this clonotype. V gene TRBV10-3 combines with J gene TRBJ2-3; the match to TRBD2 covers 9 bases. There are 17 residues in the CDR3. Per the germline V gene, CDR1 is ENHRY and CDR2 is SYGVKD. V lost 2 bases, J lost 2 bases, and 8 bases stayed unmatched. CDR3 nucleotide sequence: TGTGCCATCAGTGAGGAGGCTAGCGGGGAGCTCACAGATACGCAGTATTTT. Translating it yields CAISEEASGELTDTQYF.

This clonotype occurred many times. The chain is built from TRBV19 and TRBJ2-3; TRBD2 matches at 9 bases. Germline V gene sequence: CDR1 LNHDA, CDR2 SQIVND (reference sequence). This CDR3 is 15 amino acids long. The junction had 8 bases not matched to a gene; V was cut back by 6 bases and J by 4 bases. In DNA form, the CDR3 reads TGTGCCAGTAGCCCCCGGACTAGCGAGGCAGATACGCAGTATTTT. It is translated as CASSPRTSEADTQYF.

The table lists this clonotype with a few counts. The V call is TRBV20-1, the J call TRBJ2-3; 13 bases line up with TRBD2. This CDR3 is built from 16 residues. V was clipped by 3 bases and J by 5 bases; unmatched bases: 8. In germline, CDR1 is DFQATT, CDR2 SNEGSKA (reference sequence). CDR3: CSASLGLAGALDTQYF. CDR3 sequence (DNA): TGCAGTGCTAGCCTTGGACTAGCGGGAGCTCTAGATACGCAGTATTTT.

This clonotype was found many times. This chain uses TRBV4-2 with TRBJ2-7, with D perhaps TRBD2 (5 bases). V lost 4 bases and J lost 2, with 15 bases in between. Germline loops: CDR1 LGHNA, CDR2 YNFKEQ. The CDR3 has 15 amino acids. CDR3 loop: CASSPFGREAYEQYF. In DNA form, the CDR3 reads TGTGCCAGCAGCCCTTTTGGACGGGAAGCCTACGAGCAGTACTTC.

In its sample, this clonotype was seen many times. The chain is built from TRBV4-3 and TRBJ2-1, with TRBD1 identical over 12 bases. CDR3 length equals 17 residues. The junction had 10 bases not matched to a gene; V was cut back by 2 bases and J by 8 bases. Germline assignment: CDR1 LGHNA and CDR2 YSLEER. Here the CDR3 DNA reads TGCGCCAGCAGCCAACATCTTTGGGGACAGGGGGCCGATGAGCAGTTCTTC. It codes for CASSQHLWGQGADEQFF.